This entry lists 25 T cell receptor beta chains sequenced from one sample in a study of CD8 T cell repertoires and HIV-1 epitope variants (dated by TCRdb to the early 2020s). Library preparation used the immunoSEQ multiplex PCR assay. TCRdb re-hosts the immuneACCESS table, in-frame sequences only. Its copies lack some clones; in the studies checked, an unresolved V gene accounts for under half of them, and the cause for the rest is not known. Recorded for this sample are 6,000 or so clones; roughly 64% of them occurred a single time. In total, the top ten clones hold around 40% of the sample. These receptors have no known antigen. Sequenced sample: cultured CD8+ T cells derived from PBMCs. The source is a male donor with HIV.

CDR3 protein: CASRSGTSGRYEQFF. DNA for the CDR3: TGTGCCAGCAGGTCCGGGACTAGCGGGAGGTATGAGCAGTTCTTC. The chain has TRBV6-6 and TRBJ2-1; the match to TRBD2 covers 15 bases. Germline values: CDR1 MNHNY, CDR2 SVGAGI (reference sequence). The CDR3 runs to 15 residues. After removal of 6 bases from V and 8 bases from J, the junction contained 5 bases not matched to a gene.

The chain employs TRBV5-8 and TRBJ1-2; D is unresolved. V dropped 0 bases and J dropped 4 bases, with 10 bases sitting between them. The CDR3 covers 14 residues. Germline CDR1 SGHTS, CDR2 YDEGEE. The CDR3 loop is CASSLAGLGYGYTF. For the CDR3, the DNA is TGTGCCAGCAGCTTGGCAGGCCTTGGCTATGGCTACACCTTC.

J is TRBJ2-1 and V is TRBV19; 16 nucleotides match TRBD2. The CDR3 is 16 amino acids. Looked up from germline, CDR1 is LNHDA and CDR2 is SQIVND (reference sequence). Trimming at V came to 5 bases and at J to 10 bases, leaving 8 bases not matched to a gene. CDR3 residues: CASSPEGLAGGREQFF. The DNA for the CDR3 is TGTGCCAGTAGTCCTGAGGGACTAGCGGGGGGGCGGGAGCAGTTCTTC.

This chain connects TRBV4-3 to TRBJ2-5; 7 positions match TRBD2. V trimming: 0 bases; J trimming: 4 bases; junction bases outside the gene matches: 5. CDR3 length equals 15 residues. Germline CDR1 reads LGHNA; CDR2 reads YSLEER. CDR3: CASSQDLSSGETQYF. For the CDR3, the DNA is TGCGCCAGCAGCCAAGATCTTTCTAGCGGAGAGACCCAGTACTTC.

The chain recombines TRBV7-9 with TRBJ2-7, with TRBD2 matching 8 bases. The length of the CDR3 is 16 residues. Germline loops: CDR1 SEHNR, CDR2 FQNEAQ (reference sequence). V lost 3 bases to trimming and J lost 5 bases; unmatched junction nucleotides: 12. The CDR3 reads CASSLAERESTHEQYF. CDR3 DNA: TGTGCCAGCAGCTTGGCCGAGCGGGAGAGTACCCACGAGCAGTACTTC. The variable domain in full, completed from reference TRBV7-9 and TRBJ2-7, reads DTGVSQNPRHKITKRGQNVTFRCDPISEHNRLYWYRQTLGQGPEFLTYFQNEAQLEKSRLLSDRFSAERPKGSFSTLEIQRTEQGDSAMYLCASSLAERESTHEQYFGPGTRLTVT.

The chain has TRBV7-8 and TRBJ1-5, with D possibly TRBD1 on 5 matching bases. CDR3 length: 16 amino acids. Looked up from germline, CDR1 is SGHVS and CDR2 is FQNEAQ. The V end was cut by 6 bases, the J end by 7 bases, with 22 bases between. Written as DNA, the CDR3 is TGTGCCAGCAGTCTTACCCAGGTCGGGGCAGGGCAGCCCCAGCATTTT. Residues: CASSLTQVGAGQPQHF.

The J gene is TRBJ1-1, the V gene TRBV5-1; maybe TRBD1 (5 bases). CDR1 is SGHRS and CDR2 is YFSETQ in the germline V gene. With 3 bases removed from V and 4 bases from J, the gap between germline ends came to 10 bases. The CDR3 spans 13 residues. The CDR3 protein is CASSSGFATEAFF. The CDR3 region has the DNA TGCGCCAGCAGCTCAGGGTTTGCCACTGAAGCTTTCTTT.

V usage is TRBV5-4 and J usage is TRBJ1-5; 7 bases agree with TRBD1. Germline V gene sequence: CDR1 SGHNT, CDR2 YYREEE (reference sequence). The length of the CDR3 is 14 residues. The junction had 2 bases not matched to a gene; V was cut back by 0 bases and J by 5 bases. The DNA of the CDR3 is TGTGCCAGCAGCTTGGACAGGGGAGATCAGCCCCAGCATTTT. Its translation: CASSLDRGDQPQHF.

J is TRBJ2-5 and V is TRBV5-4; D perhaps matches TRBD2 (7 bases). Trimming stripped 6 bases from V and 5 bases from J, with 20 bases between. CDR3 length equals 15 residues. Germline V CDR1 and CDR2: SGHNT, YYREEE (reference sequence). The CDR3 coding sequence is TGTGCCAGCACCCCCGTTGGGGGGGGCGGGGAGACCCAGTACTTC. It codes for CASTPVGGGGETQYF. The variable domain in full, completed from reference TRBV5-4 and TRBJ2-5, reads ETGVTQSPTHLIKTRGQQVTLRCSSQSGHNTVSWYQQALGQGPQFIFQYYREEENGRGNFPPRFSGLQFPNYSSELNVNALELDDSALYLCASTPVGGGGETQYFGPGTRLLVL.

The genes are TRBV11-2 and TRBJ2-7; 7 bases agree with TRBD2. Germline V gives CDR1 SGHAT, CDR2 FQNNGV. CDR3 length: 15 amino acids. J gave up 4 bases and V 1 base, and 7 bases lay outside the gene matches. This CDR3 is CASSLAASGEYEQYF. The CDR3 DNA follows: TGTGCCAGCAGCTTAGCGGCTAGCGGTGAATACGAGCAGTACTTC.

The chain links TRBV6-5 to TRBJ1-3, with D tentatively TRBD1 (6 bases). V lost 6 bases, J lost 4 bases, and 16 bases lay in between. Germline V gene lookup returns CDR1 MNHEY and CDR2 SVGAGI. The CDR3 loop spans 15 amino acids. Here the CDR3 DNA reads TGTGCCAGCAGCTGGCAGGGGCTCCCCGGAAACACCATATATTTT. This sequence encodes CASSWQGLPGNTIYF.

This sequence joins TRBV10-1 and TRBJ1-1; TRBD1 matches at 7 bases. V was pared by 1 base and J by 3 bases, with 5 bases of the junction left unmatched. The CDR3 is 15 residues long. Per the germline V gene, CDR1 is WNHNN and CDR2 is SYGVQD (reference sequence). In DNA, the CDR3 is TGCGCCAGCAGTGAGTTTGGACAGGCGGACACTGAAGCTTTCTTT. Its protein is CASSEFGQADTEAFF.

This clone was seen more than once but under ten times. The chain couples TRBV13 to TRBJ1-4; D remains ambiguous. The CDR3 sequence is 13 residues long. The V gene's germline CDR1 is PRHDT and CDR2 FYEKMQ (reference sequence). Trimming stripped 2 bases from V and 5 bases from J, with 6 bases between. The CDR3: CASSLRGNEKLFF. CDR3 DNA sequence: TGTGCCAGCAGCTTACGGGGAAATGAAAAACTGTTTTTT.

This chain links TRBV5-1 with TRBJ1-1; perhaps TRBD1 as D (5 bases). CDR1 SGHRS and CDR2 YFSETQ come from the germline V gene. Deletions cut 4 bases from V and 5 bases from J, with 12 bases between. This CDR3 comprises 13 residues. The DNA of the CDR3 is TGCGCCAGCAGCCCCTTGGAGGGGACTGAAGCTTTCTTT. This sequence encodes CASSPLEGTEAFF. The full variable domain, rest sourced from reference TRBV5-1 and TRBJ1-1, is KAGVTQTPRYLIKTRGQQVTLSCSPISGHRSVSWYQQTPGQGLQFLFEYFSETQRNKGNFPGRFSGRQFSNSRSEMNVSTLELGDSALYLCASSPLEGTEAFFGQGTRLTVV.

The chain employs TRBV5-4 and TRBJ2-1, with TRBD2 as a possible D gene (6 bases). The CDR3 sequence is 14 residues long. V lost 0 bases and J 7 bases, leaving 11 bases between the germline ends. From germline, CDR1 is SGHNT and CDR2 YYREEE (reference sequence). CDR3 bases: TGTGCCAGCAGCTTGGGGGGACTTCTGAATGAGCAGTTCTTC. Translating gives CASSLGGLLNEQFF.

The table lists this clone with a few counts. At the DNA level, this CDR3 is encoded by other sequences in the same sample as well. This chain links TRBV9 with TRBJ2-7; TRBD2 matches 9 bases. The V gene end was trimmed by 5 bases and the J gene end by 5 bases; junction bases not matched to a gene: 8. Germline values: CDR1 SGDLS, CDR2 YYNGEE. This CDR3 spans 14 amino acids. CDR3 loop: CASSGGGGADEQYF. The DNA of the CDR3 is TGTGCCAGCAGTGGGGGCGGGGGGGCTGACGAGCAGTACTTC.

The CDR3 bases are TGTGCCAGCAGCGCAGGCAGGGGGGATAACAATGAGCAGTTCTTC. It yields the protein CASSAGRGDNNEQFF. The V call is TRBV7-6, the J call TRBJ2-1, with D possibly matching TRBD1 (7 bases). V dropped 5 bases and J dropped 5 bases, with 16 bases sitting between them. The CDR3 has 15 residues. Germline V lookup: CDR1 SGHVS, CDR2 FNYEAQ.

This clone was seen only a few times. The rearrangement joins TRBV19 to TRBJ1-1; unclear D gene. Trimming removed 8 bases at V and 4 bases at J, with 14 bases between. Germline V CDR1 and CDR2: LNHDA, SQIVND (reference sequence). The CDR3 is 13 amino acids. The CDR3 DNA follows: TGTGCCAGTGCGTCGGGAGGGATCACTGAAGCTTTCTTT. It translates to CASASGGITEAFF.

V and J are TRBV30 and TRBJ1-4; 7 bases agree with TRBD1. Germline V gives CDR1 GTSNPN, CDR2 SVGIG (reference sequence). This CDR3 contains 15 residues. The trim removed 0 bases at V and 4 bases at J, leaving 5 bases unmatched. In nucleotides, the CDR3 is TGTGCCTGGAGTGTCCTACAGGGGCGTAATGAAAAACTGTTTTTT. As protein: CAWSVLQGRNEKLFF.

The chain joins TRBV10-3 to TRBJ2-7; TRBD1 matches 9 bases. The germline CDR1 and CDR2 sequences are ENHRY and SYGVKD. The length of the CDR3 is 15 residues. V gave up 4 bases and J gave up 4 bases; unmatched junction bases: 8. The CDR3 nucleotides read TGTGCCATCAGTGCGGGGGGACAGGGCCCGTACGAGCAGTACTTC. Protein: CAISAGGQGPYEQYF.

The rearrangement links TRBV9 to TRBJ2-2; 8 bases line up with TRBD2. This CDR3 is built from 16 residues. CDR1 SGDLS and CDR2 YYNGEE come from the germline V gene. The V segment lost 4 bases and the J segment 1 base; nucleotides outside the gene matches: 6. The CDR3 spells CASSSAGTRNTGELFF. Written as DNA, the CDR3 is TGTGCCAGCAGCTCCGCCGGGACTAGGAACACCGGGGAGCTGTTTTTT.

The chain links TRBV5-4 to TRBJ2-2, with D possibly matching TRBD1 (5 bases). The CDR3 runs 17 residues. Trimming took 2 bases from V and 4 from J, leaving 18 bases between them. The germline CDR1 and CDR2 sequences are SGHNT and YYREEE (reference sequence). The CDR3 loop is CASSFPPGTGSTGELFF. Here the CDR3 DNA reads TGTGCCAGCAGCTTCCCTCCCGGAACAGGCAGCACCGGGGAGCTGTTTTTT.

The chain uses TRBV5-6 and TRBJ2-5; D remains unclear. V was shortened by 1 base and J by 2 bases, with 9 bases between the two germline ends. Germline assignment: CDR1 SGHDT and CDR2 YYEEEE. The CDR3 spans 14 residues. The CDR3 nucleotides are TGTGCCAGCAGCTTGTTAAGTGGTCAAGAGACCCAGTACTTC. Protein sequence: CASSLLSGQETQYF.

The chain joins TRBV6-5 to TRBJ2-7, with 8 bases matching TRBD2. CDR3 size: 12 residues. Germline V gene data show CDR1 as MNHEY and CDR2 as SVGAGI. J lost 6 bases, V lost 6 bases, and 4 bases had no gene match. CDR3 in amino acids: CASSPGGGEQYF. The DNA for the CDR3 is TGTGCCAGCAGCCCGGGGGGGGGCGAGCAGTACTTC.

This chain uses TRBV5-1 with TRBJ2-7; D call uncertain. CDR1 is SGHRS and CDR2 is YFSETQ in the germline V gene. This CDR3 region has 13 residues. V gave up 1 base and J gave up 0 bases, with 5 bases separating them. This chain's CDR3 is CASSLYGSYEQYF. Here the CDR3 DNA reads TGCGCCAGCAGCTTGTACGGCTCCTACGAGCAGTACTTC.